The 18 T cell receptor beta chains presented below share a single source sample, sequenced in a study of blood T cell repertoires in COVID-19. Measured with immunoSEQ multiplex PCR; TCRdb has only the in-frame clones, and not every one. The repertoire holds 150,000 to 200,000 clones, with about 93% as singletons. Material for sequencing was peripheral blood. Receptors originate from a woman aged 45-59 years with acute or convalescent COVID-19.

This rearrangement joins TRBV24-1 to TRBJ1-5; no definite D call. This CDR3 region has 13 residues. From germline, CDR1 is KGHDR and CDR2 SFDVKD. Trimming removed 9 bases from V and 2 bases from J, with 10 bases in between. The CDR3 region has the DNA TGTGCCACCGGTAGAGCCGGCAATCAGCCCCAGCATTTT. It translates to CATGRAGNQPQHF.

The V and J genes are TRBV6-5 and TRBJ2-7, with D perhaps TRBD1 (6 bases). Per the germline V gene, CDR1 is MNHEY and CDR2 is SVGAGI. Trimming removed 11 bases at V and 2 bases at J, with 16 bases between. The CDR3 has 13 residues. The CDR3 bases are TGTGCCGTCAGGGGTCCCTCCACCTACGAGCAGTACTTC. Protein product: CAVRGPSTYEQYF.

The rearrangement uses TRBV7-6 and TRBJ2-2; no definite D call. This CDR3 region has 15 residues. Germline lookup yields CDR1 SGHVS and CDR2 FNYEAQ. Trimming left V 5 bases short and J 3 bases short, with 13 bases between. The CDR3 region is CASSPGRTDTGELFF. The CDR3 DNA sequence: TGTGCCAGCAGCCCGGGTCGCACGGACACCGGGGAGCTGTTTTTT.

V is TRBV6-6 and J is TRBJ1-1; 7 bases fit TRBD1. V trimming: 7 bases; J trimming: 1 base; junction bases outside the gene matches: 3. This CDR3 is built from 13 residues. CDR1 MNHNY and CDR2 SVGAGI come from the germline V gene (reference sequence). In DNA, the CDR3 is TGTGCCAGCACCCAGGGGGAGAACACTGAAGCTTTCTTT. It yields the protein CASTQGENTEAFF.

The rearrangement links TRBV14 to TRBJ1-1; no reliable D call. With 1 base removed from V and 0 bases from J, the gap between germline ends came to 6 bases. This CDR3 has 14 residues. Germline V gene lookup returns CDR1 SGHDN and CDR2 FVKESK. The CDR3 DNA sequence: TGTGCCAGCAGCCAAGGGCTCATGAACACTGAAGCTTTCTTT. Amino acid sequence: CASSQGLMNTEAFF.

This clone appeared a single time. This sample also contains other DNA sequences that code for the same CDR3. This chain connects TRBV18 to TRBJ2-5, with D perhaps TRBD2 (5 bases). The CDR3 is 12 amino acids. Trimming removed 5 bases from V and 2 bases from J, with 6 bases in between. Per the germline V gene, CDR1 is KGHSH and CDR2 is LQKENI. The CDR3 DNA reads as TGTGCCAGCTCAACGGGACAAGAGACCCAGTACTTC. Protein: CASSTGQETQYF.

J is TRBJ2-7 and V is TRBV30; 7 positions match TRBD1. The CDR3 spans 16 residues. Germline lookup yields CDR1 GTSNPN and CDR2 SVGIG (reference sequence). V lost 3 bases and J lost 2; bases outside the gene matches: 13. CDR3 loop: CAWSWNPGGPTYEQYF. CDR3 DNA sequence: TGTGCCTGGAGCTGGAACCCAGGGGGTCCCACCTACGAGCAGTACTTC.

The V call is TRBV3-1 (or the pseudogene TRBV3-2), the J call TRBJ1-3; perhaps TRBD1 as D (6 bases). V lost 0 bases and J 3 bases, leaving 12 bases between the germline ends. Per germline, CDR1 LGHDT and CDR2 YNNKEL (reference sequence). This CDR3 has 16 amino acids. As DNA, the CDR3 is TGTGCCAGCAGCCAAGATGCACAGGGACGTGGAAACACCATATATTTT. Its translation is CASSQDAQGRGNTIYF.

This sequence joins TRBV5-6 and TRBJ2-7; TRBD2 agrees at 9 bases. Germline lookup yields CDR1 SGHDT and CDR2 YYEEEE. This CDR3 comprises 16 residues. V trimming: 4 bases; J trimming: 3 bases; junction bases outside the gene matches: 11. In DNA, the CDR3 is TGTGCCAGCAGCGTGGGACTAGCCCTAAAAGGCTACGAGCAGTACTTC. It yields the protein CASSVGLALKGYEQYF.

The chain has TRBV7-2 and TRBJ2-5; 11 bases align to TRBD1. V was clipped by 6 bases and J by 3 bases; unmatched bases: 3. The CDR3 has 14 amino acids. The V gene's germline CDR1 is SGHTA and CDR2 FQGNSA. The CDR3 region is CASSRDRGEETQYF. In nucleotides, the CDR3 is TGTGCCAGCAGTCGGGACAGGGGGGAAGAGACCCAGTACTTC.

The table lists this clone with a count of one. The chain recombines TRBV9 with TRBJ2-5; weak D call: TRBD1 (5 bases). The CDR3 contains 14 residues. V was clipped by 0 bases and J by 4 bases, with 10 bases between them. CDR1 and CDR2 from the germline V gene are SGDLS and YYNGEE. CDR3: CASSVEGAGETQYF. Here the CDR3 DNA reads TGTGCCAGCAGCGTAGAAGGGGCAGGAGAGACCCAGTACTTC.

This rearrangement joins TRBV3-1 (or the pseudogene TRBV3-2) to TRBJ1-3; D may be TRBD1 (6 bases). Deletions cut 0 bases from V and 4 bases from J, with 10 bases between. The V gene's germline CDR1 is LGHDT and CDR2 YNNKEL (reference sequence). The CDR3 consists of 15 residues. The DNA for the CDR3 is TGTGCCAGCAGCCAAGAAACAGGGACCGGAAACACCATATATTTT. Protein: CASSQETGTGNTIYF.

This chain joins TRBV3-1 (or the pseudogene TRBV3-2) and TRBJ2-7; D is ambiguous. The CDR3 spans 13 residues. The germline V gene has CDR1 LGHDT and CDR2 YNNKEL (reference sequence). Trimming took off 4 bases at V and 6 bases at J, with 13 bases between the two ends. Here the CDR3 reads CASSRVPGREQYF. In nucleotides, the CDR3 is TGTGCCAGCAGCCGCGTCCCAGGCCGCGAGCAGTACTTC.

The chain couples TRBV12-5 to TRBJ1-1, with D unclear. Trimming took 7 bases from V and 1 from J, leaving 4 bases between them. The V gene's germline CDR1 is LGHNT and CDR2 FRNRAP. The CDR3 spans 11 residues. The CDR3 sequence is CASEQNTEAFF. CDR3 in DNA: TGTGCTAGTGAGCAGAACACTGAAGCTTTCTTT.

This clone has a single count. This chain connects TRBV7-2 to TRBJ2-5, with 11 bases that match TRBD1. With 5 bases clipped from V and 5 bases from J, the junction kept 4 bases outside the gene matches. The length of the CDR3 is 14 residues. Per the germline V gene, CDR1 is SGHTA and CDR2 is FQGNSA. The CDR3 spells CASSPGTGGETQYF. The CDR3 DNA follows: TGTGCCAGCAGCCCCGGGACAGGGGGGGAGACCCAGTACTTC.

The genes are TRBV5-1 and TRBJ1-4; TRBD1 matches 7 bases. Per germline, CDR1 SGHRS and CDR2 YFSETQ. Trimming cost V 4 bases and J 7 bases; bases outside gene matches: 7. The CDR3 contains 14 residues. The CDR3 coding sequence is TGCGCCAGCAGCCTCGACAGGGACCGTGAAAAACTGTTTTTT. Translating it yields CASSLDRDREKLFF.

This clone is a singleton in its sample. The V gene is TRBV30, the J gene TRBJ1-5; possibly TRBD1 for D (6 bases). CDR1 and CDR2 from the germline V gene are GTSNPN and SVGIG (reference sequence). Trimming removed 4 bases at V and 2 bases at J, with 21 bases between. The CDR3 sequence is 17 residues long. CDR3 sequence: CAWTQGKTTAGNQPQHF. CDR3 in DNA: TGTGCCTGGACTCAGGGGAAAACTACTGCTGGCAATCAGCCCCAGCATTTT.

The CDR3 region is CASSVDPRLAVSTGELFF. CDR3 sequence (DNA): TGTGCCAGCAGCGTAGACCCCAGACTAGCGGTCAGCACCGGGGAGCTGTTTTTT. This rearrangement joins TRBV9 to TRBJ2-2; 9 bases agree with TRBD2. CDR3 length equals 18 residues. Per the germline V gene, CDR1 is SGDLS and CDR2 is YYNGEE. J gave up 4 bases and V 0 bases, and 10 bases lay outside the gene matches.